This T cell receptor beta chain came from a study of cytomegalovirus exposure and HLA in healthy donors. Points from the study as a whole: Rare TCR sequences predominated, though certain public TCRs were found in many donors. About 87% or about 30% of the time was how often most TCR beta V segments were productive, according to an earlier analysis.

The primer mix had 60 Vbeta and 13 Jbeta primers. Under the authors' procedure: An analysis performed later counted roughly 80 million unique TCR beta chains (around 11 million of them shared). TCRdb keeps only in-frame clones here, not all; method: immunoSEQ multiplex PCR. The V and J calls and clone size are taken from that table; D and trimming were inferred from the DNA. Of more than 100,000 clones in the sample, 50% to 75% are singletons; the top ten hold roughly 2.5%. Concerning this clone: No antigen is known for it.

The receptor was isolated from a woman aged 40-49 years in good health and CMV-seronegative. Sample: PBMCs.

The CDR3 region has the DNA TGTGCCAGCACCACGGGACTGGGGCGCGAGCAGTACTTC. Encoded protein: CASTTGLGREQYF. The chain joins TRBV27 to TRBJ2-7; a possible D gene is TRBD2 (6 bases). The CDR3 loop spans 13 amino acids. Looked up from germline, CDR1 is MNHEY and CDR2 is SMNVEV (reference sequence). V dropped 7 bases and J dropped 6 bases, with 16 bases sitting between them.